The rows below give T cell receptor beta chains drawn from one sample of a study of T cell repertoires in cytomegalovirus infection. No antigen has been identified for these receptors. TCRdb called the reads again in MiXCR, with one record for every CDR3 protein. The sample has around 69,000 distinct CDR3 sequences, roughly 22% seen once; the top ten hold about 66%. The starting material was CD8+ T cells from cultured PBMCs, obtained from culture after CMV antigen stimulation. The origin of the receptors is a human donor in good health (CMV status not recorded). Some clones in this sample may be carry-over from other donors' samples. Both conserved end residues are part of each CDR3.

v_gene,j_gene,CDR3aa
TRBV7-8,TRBJ1-1,CASSAPGGRRTEAFF
TRBV9,TRBJ1-1,CASSTSGTGNTEAFF
TRBV7-6,TRBJ1-2,CASSPSPTGVHYDGYTF
TRBV7-2,TRBJ2-1,CASSLQTAGRYNEQFF
TRBV6-6,TRBJ1-4,CASRPPLGEGEKLFF
TRBV7-2,TRBJ1-2,CASSLEGHVRYGYTF
TRBV7-3,TRBJ2-3,CASSLKGLAGGLTDTQYF
TRBV7-9,TRBJ2-7,CASSLPQGQTYEQYF
TRBV7-2,TRBJ1-5,CASSLTGGSNQPQHF
TRBV11-1,TRBJ2-7,CASSYLTGQGTYEQYF
TRBV7-2,TRBJ1-5,CASSLAVPGQGQQPQHF
TRBV6-2/TRBV6-3,TRBJ2-2,CASSFGQGVNTGELFF
TRBV7-6,TRBJ1-5,CASSPGNTQPQHF
TRBV6-1,TRBJ1-4,CASSPNRQGAFVATNEKLFF
TRBV6-1,TRBJ2-6,CASSGVSANVLTF
TRBV28,TRBJ2-3,CASSPDSGADTQYF
TRBV5-6,TRBJ1-1,CASNRQGEMNTEAFF
TRBV27,TRBJ2-7,CASSFWDRVDEQYF
TRBV6-2/TRBV6-3,TRBJ2-1,CASSYPGLAEVSYNEQFF
TRBV7-2,TRBJ1-1,CASSWRIPNTEAFF
TRBV19,TRBJ1-1,CASSISLTSGSEAFF
TRBV27,TRBJ2-1,CASSLLLAGGDEQFF
TRBV6-5,TRBJ1-3,CASSYSSFQFGNTIYF